This T cell receptor (beta chain) was identified during a study of blood T cell repertoires in COVID-19. From germline, CDR1 is SGHRS and CDR2 YFSETQ. The CDR3 is 15 residues long. V lost 3 bases to trimming and J lost 4 bases; unmatched junction nucleotides: 5. Original data processing: From reference gene primer amplification, estimates of nucleated cell counts were derived. Generated by immunoSEQ multiplex PCR, the TCRdb table keeps only in-frame clones and is missing some. V, J and clone size reflect that table, while D and trimming were determined from the DNA. The sample shows roughly 160,000 clones, 88% of them seen only once.

The TCR comes from a man between 45 and 60 years old who had recovered from COVID-19. The sample consisted of peripheral blood. The gene calls are TRBV5-1 and TRBJ2-1, with 9 bases identical to TRBD1. The CDR3 reads CASSYGTGSYNEQFF. CDR3 coding DNA: TGCGCCAGCAGCTACGGGACAGGGTCTTACAATGAGCAGTTCTTC.